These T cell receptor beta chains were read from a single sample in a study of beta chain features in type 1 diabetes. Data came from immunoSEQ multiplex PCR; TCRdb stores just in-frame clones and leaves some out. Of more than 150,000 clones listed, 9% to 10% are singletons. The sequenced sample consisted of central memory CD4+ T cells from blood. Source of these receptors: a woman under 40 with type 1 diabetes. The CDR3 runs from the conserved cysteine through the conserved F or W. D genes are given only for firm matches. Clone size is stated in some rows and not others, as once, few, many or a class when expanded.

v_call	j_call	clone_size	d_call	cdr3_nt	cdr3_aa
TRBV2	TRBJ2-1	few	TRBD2	TGTGCCAGCAGTGTGCCTAGCGGGAAAGGGAATGAGCAGTTCTTC	CASSVPSGKGNEQFF
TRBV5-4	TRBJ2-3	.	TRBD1	TGTGCCAGCAGCCGGGACAGGGGGTACACAGATACGCAGTATTTT	CASSRDRGYTDTQYF
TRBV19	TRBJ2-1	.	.	TGTGCCAGTACCAGATTCGGGGTTTCCTACAATGAGCAGTTCTTC	CASTRFGVSYNEQFF
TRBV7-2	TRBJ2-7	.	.	TGTGCCAGCAGCGTAAACAGAGGACAGATTTACGAGCAGTACTTC	CASSVNRGQIYEQYF
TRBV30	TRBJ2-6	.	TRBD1	TGTGCCTGGAGCGATACAGGGGTAGGGGCCAACGTCCTGACTTTC	CAWSDTGVGANVLTF
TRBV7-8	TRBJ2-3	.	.	TGTGCCAGCAGCTTAGTTGCGGGAAACACAGATACGCAGTATTTT	CASSLVAGNTDTQYF
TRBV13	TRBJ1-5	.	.	TGTGCCAGCAGCTTTAAAGAGGGCAATCAGCCCCAGCATTTT	CASSFKEGNQPQHF
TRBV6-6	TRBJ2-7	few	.	TGTGCCAGCAGTGAGTCCCGGGACACCTCCTACGAGCAGTACTTC	CASSESRDTSYEQYF
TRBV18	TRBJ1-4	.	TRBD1	TGTGCCAGCTCACCGCGAGGGGGCCAGCAGGAAAAACTGTTTTTT	CASSPRGGQQEKLFF
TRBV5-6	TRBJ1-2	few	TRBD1	TGTGCCAGCAGCGGGGCGGACAGGACTAACTATGGCTACACCTTC	CASSGADRTNYGYTF
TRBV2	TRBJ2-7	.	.	TGTGCCAGCAGTGAGCGCCGCTACGAGCAGTACTTC	CASSERRYEQYF
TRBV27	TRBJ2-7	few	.	TGTGCCAGCAGTTTGTTACAGGCCTACGAGCAGTACTTC	CASSLLQAYEQYF
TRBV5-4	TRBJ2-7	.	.	TGTGCCAGCAGCATTATCGGCGGCTACGAGCAGTACTTC	CASSIIGGYEQYF
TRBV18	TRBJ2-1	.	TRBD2	TGTGCCAGCTCACCACAGCGGGAAGCCTACAATGAGCAGTTCTTC	CASSPQREAYNEQFF
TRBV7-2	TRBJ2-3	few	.	TGTGCCAGCAGCTCCCAGGATACGCAGTATTTT	CASSSQDTQYF
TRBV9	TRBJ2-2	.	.	TGTGCCAGCAGCGCAAAAGCGACAGGATCGACCACCGGGGAGCTGTTTTTT	CASSAKATGSTTGELFF
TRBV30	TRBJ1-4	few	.	TGTGCCTGGGACAGAACTAATGAAAAACTGTTTTTT	CAWDRTNEKLFF
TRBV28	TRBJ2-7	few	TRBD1	TGTGCCAGCAGTTTACCCGGACAGGGAAATGACTTC	CASSLPGQGNDF
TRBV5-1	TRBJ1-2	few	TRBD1	TGCGCCAGCAGTCAGGGGGCAACTAACTATGGCTACACCTTC	CASSQGATNYGYTF
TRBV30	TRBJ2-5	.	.	TGTGCCTGGAGTGGCGGGGAGACCCAGTACTTC	CAWSGGETQYF
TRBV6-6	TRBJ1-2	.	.	TGTGCCAGCAGTTACCGATCAAGCGGTAATGGGGGCTACACCTTC	CASSYRSSGNGGYTF
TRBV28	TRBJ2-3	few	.	TGTGCCAGCATGCCGCCAGACACAGATACGCAGTATTTT	CASMPPDTDTQYF
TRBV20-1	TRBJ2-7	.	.	TGCAGTGCTAGAGCGCGCGACGAGCAGTACTTC	CSARARDEQYF
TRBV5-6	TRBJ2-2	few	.	TGTGCCAGCAGCTTGGTGACAGGGAACACCGGGGAGCTGTTTTTT	CASSLVTGNTGELFF
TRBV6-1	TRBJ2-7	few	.	TGTGCCAGCAGTGAACCGGGGTCTTACGAGCAGTACTTC	CASSEPGSYEQYF
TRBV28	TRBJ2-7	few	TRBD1	TGTGCCAGCGGCCCCCCACAGGGGATCTCCTACGAGCAGTACTTC	CASGPPQGISYEQYF
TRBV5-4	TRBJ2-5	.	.	TGTGCCAGCAGCTTCCCAGGGGCTGGAGAGACCCAGTACTTC	CASSFPGAGETQYF